The TCR beta chain under discussion was sequenced for a study of blood T cell repertoires in COVID-19. Study-wide context: Samples taken during acute and convalescent COVID-19 were collected in the United States, Italy and Spain. In each case, the material was cDNA or gDNA derived from T cells, B-cell-depleted T cells, or PBMCs.

As handled by the study authors: Amplification of reference gene primers provided the estimated nucleated cell counts. Sequencing was performed with immunoSEQ multiplex PCR; in TCRdb, only in-frame clones are kept and a portion is missing. V, J and clone size derive from that table, while D and trimming were established from the DNA sequence. The repertoire holds hundreds of thousands of clones, 75% to 90% seen once, with under 4% in the top ten. Losses at the gene ends were 2 bases for V and 6 bases for J; bases not matched to a gene: 5. Per the germline V gene, CDR1 is MDHEN and CDR2 is SYDVKM. This CDR3 contains 17 residues.

This clonotype was obtained from a woman aged 18-35 years with acute or convalescent COVID-19. The specimen sequenced was peripheral blood. This chain uses TRBV28 with TRBJ1-6, with 12 bases fitting TRBD1. CDR3 coding DNA: TGTGCCAGCAGTTTACATAGGGACAGGGGGCGTAATTCACCCCTCCACTTT. Residues: CASSLHRDRGRNSPLHF.